Listed below are T cell receptor beta chains from one sample, sequenced in a study of shared clonotypes between healthy human individuals. TCRdb's table, derived via immunoSEQ multiplex PCR, lists solely in-frame clones and lacks some. Of roughly 500,000 clones listed, 76% are singletons. Sequences were obtained from PBMCs. The receptors shown here come from a woman between 35 and 50 years old in good health. Some clones in this sample may be carry-over from other donors' samples. Each CDR3 is given with its conserved first and last residue. Each record gives: J gene, V gene, CDR3 length, clone size, D gene, CDR3 DNA, CDR3 protein. D genes are given only for firm matches. A row's size may be missing; if present it is once, few, many or a size class.

>TRBJ1-4|TRBV6-5|15|.|TRBD1
TGTGCCAGCAGACGTACAGGGGTGACTAATGAAAAACTGTTTTTT
CASRRTGVTNEKLFF
>TRBJ2-3|TRBV2|14|.|TRBD2
TGTGCCGGCGGACTAGCGGGAGTCACAGATACGCAGTATTTT
CAGGLAGVTDTQYF
>TRBJ2-5|TRBV19|13|.|.
TGTGCCAGTAGCAGAGGCAGGGAAGAGACCCAGTACTTC
CASSRGREETQYF
>TRBJ1-5|TRBV4-1|15|.|.
TGCGCCAGCAGCCAATGGGACGGACTAAATCAGCCCCAGCATTTT
CASSQWDGLNQPQHF
>TRBJ2-5|TRBV30|12|.|.
TGTGCCTGGAGTTCAGGAGGGGAGACCCAGTACTTC
CAWSSGGETQYF
>TRBJ2-1|TRBV29-1|15|.|.
TGCAGCGTTGCTCTCAAGCAGGGTGCGGACAATGAGCAGTTCTTC
CSVALKQGADNEQFF
>TRBJ1-1|TRBV10-2|13|many|.
TGCGCCAGCAAAAAGGACAGGAACACTGAAGCTTTCTTT
CASKKDRNTEAFF
>TRBJ2-1|TRBV7-5|15|.|.
TGTGTCAGAAGCTTAACCAGTGGTCTCTACAATGAGCAGTTCTTC
CVRSLTSGLYNEQFF
>TRBJ2-7|TRBV9|16|.|.
TGTGCCAGCAGCGTATATCCGGGACCAGATCCTAGCGAGCAGTACTTC
CASSVYPGPDPSEQYF
>TRBJ2-2|TRBV15|15|.|.
TGTGCCACCAGCCCATTAGGGGCCGGCACCGGGGAGCTGTTTTTT
CATSPLGAGTGELFF